One and the same sample provided the 4 T cell receptor beta chains below, sequenced in a study of T-cell memory formation after mild COVID-19. TCRdb ran MiXCR on the 5' RACE reads and lists one entry per CDR3 protein. The sample lists 350,000 or so distinct CDR3 sequences; roughly 21% were seen once. Material for sequencing was PBMCs or a T cell subset sorted from them (not recorded which). Receptors originate from an adult woman who had mild COVID-19 (a few samples of this study predate the infection). Cell type and time point are not known.

The V and J genes are TRBV9 and TRBJ2-3, with D perhaps given as TRBD1 or TRBD2 (7 bases each). Per germline, CDR1 SGDLS and CDR2 YYNGEE. V was trimmed by 4 bases and J by 3 bases, leaving 21 bases between them. This CDR3 has 17 amino acids. The CDR3 coding sequence is TGTGCCAGCAGCCTCCGACAGGGTCGGGAGGCGACAGATACGCAGTATTTT. It specifies CASSLRQGREATDTQYF. Filled out from reference TRBV9 and TRBJ2-3, the complete variable domain reads DSGVTQTPKHLITATGQRVTLRCSPRSGDLSVYWYQQSLDQGLQFLIQYYNGEERAKGNILERFSAQQFPDLHSELNLSSLELGDSALYFCASSLRQGREATDTQYFGPGTRLTVL.

The chain carries TRBV9 and TRBJ2-3; D is undetermined. CDR1 is SGDLS, CDR2 YYNGEE, per germline. Trimming left V 4 bases short and J 2 bases short, with 14 bases between. The CDR3 has 15 residues. The CDR3 reads CASSPIDVYTDTQYF. The CDR3 nucleotides are TGTGCCAGCAGCCCTATTGACGTCTACACAGATACGCAGTATTTT.

V usage is TRBV4-3 and J usage is TRBJ2-1, with 9 bases matching TRBD2. The CDR3 spans 19 residues. Per germline, CDR1 LGHNA and CDR2 YSLEER. Trimming at V came to 3 bases and at J to 4 bases, leaving 16 bases not matched to a gene. The CDR3 DNA reads TGCGCCAGCAGCCATCCGGGGGGCGAGGATCTAGCGGGATACAATGAGCAGTTCTTC. This codes for CASSHPGGEDLAGYNEQFF.

Only one count was recorded for this clonotype. The chain couples TRBV20-1 to TRBJ2-7, with 9 bases aligning to TRBD1. J lost 7 bases, V lost 0 bases, and 13 bases had no gene match. CDR3 length: 16 amino acids. CDR1 and CDR2 (germline): DFQATT, SNEGSKA (reference sequence). CDR3 sequence: CSARDRRTGASKEQYF. The CDR3, as DNA: TGCAGTGCTAGAGATCGGAGGACAGGGGCCAGCAAGGAGCAGTACTTC.